This TCR beta chain was found in a study of cytomegalovirus exposure and HLA in healthy donors. Study conclusions and caveats: A few V segments could not be told apart, such as TRBV6-2 and TRBV6-3, and were left out. An ancestry cluster, one associated with Asian ancestry, reportedly showed fewer N-insertions than the roughly 610-donor mean in a later analysis. Earlier results showed most TCR beta V segments being productive about 90% or about 30% of the time. Across all donors, roughly uniform sequencing depth was an assumption of the presence/absence analyses.

The CDR3 has 11 amino acids. Trimming took off 4 bases at V and 3 bases at J, with 6 bases between the two ends. Germline V lookup: CDR1 SQVTM, CDR2 ANQGSEA. The PCR had 60 Vbeta and 13 Jbeta primers. The method was immunoSEQ multiplex PCR; TCRdb's version includes in-frame clones alone and lacks a portion of them. The table shows over 150,000 clones, with 84% occurring only once. This clone occurred a few times. Its specificity is unknown. This sequence was found in a boy aged 2 to 10 in good health and CMV-seronegative. Sequenced input: PBMCs. The V call is TRBV29-1, the J call TRBJ1-1; D ambiguous. The CDR3 DNA follows: TGCAGCGTTGCTGAGGACACTGAAGCTTTCTTT. Translation: CSVAEDTEAFF.